This TCR beta chain was recorded in a study of CD8 T cells in Susac syndrome. A quantity of roughly 0.5 to 1 ug RNA underwent reverse transcription using random hexamers. The CDR3 of TCR beta was amplified by immunoSEQ multiplex PCR across 54 Vbeta and 13 Jbeta. TCRdb re-called the immunoSEQ multiplex PCR reads with MiXCR, one entry per CDR3 protein. The sample lists about 190,000 distinct CDR3 sequences; 95% were seen once. This CDR3 comprises 13 residues. V lost 5 bases, J lost 5 bases, and 3 bases stayed unmatched. Germline V gives CDR1 SGHAT, CDR2 FQDESV (reference sequence). The gene calls are TRBV11-1 and TRBJ2-1, with 7 positions matching TRBD1. Sequenced sample: CD8+ T cells from PBMCs. The sequence came from a human donor with Susac syndrome. CDR3 sequence: CASSTGQDNEQFF. The CDR3, as DNA: TGTGCCAGCAGCACAGGACAGGACAATGAGCAGTTCTTC. The full variable domain, its missing parts supplied by reference TRBV11-1 and TRBJ2-1, is EAEVAQSPRYKITEKSQAVAFWCDPISGHATLYWYRQILGQGPELLVQFQDESVVDDSQLPKDRFSAERLKGVDSTLKIQPAELGDSAMYLCASSTGQDNEQFFGPGTRLTVL.